One TCR beta chain is described in this entry. V lost 4 bases, J lost 5 bases, and 14 bases lay in between. Germline lookup yields CDR1 SGHDN and CDR2 FVKESK. CDR3 size: 14 residues. This entry belongs to a study of cytotoxic CD8 clonotypes in ibrutinib-treated CLL. Clones were read by immunoSEQ multiplex PCR, and TCRdb kept only the in-frame ones, dropping some. The data show some 350,000 clones, about 61% seen once. The receptor's source is a human donor with chronic lymphocytic leukemia. This specimen consisted of PBMCs, obtained after 36 months of ibrutinib treatment. This chain connects TRBV14 to TRBJ2-5; no firm D call. The CDR3 region is CASSPSLGLETQYF. Written as DNA, the CDR3 is TGTGCCAGCAGCCCATCGTTGGGATTGGAGACCCAGTACTTC.